This TCR beta chain is drawn from a study of shared clonotypes between healthy human individuals. Naive-designated CD8 cells lacked CD45RO, were positively enriched for CCR7, and omitted terminally differentiated effector memory CD45RA+ cells. TCRdb's table, derived via immunoSEQ multiplex PCR, lists solely in-frame clones and lacks some. The sample comprises about 2 million clones, 85% to 95% of which are singletons, and more than 0.95% rests with the top ten. The CDR3 has 18 amino acids. The J segment lost 2 bases and the V segment lost 4 bases, leaving 10 bases of the junction unmatched. Germline V lookup: CDR1 SGHTA, CDR2 FQGNSA.

Specimen: naive CD8+ T cells sorted from blood. J is TRBJ2-3 and V is TRBV7-2, with TRBD2 matching 12 bases. The clonotype originates from a man aged 18 to 35 in good health. CDR3 residues: CASSSVLGLAGNTDTQYF. The CDR3 DNA reads TGTGCCAGCAGCTCCGTCCTTGGACTAGCGGGGAACACAGATACGCAGTATTTT.